Below, 27 T cell receptor beta chains from the same sample are listed, as sequenced in a study of tumor-infiltrating lymphocytes in localized non-small cell lung cancer. Repertoires were generated with immunoSEQ multiplex PCR, while TCRdb's copy carries only in-frame clones and drops some. Of around 17,000 clones in the sample, around 80% were seen once. Input material: lung tumor tissue. The receptor source for this set is a human donor with non-small cell lung cancer.

This CDR3 is CASSPNSGTYNEQFF. CDR3 coding DNA: TGTGCCAGCAGTCCCAATAGCGGGACGTACAATGAGCAGTTCTTC. This chain uses TRBV27 with TRBJ2-1; 8 bases are shared with TRBD2. Looked up from germline, CDR1 is MNHEY and CDR2 is SMNVEV (reference sequence). CDR3 length equals 15 residues. V lost 5 bases to trimming and J lost 4 bases; unmatched junction nucleotides: 7.

The chain joins TRBV4-1 to TRBJ2-7; 7 bases map to TRBD2. This CDR3 has 15 amino acids. The V segment lost 4 bases and the J segment 5 bases; nucleotides outside the gene matches: 11. Germline CDR1 MGHRA, CDR2 YSYEKL. CDR3 in DNA: TGCGCCAGCAGCCCCGGCGACGGGAGGAGGCACGAGCAGTACTTC. This encodes CASSPGDGRRHEQYF.

V and J are TRBV19 and TRBJ1-1; TRBD1 might be the D (6 bases). This CDR3 has 14 residues. Germline CDR1 LNHDA, CDR2 SQIVND (reference sequence). Trimming cost V 6 bases and J 1 base, with 12 bases left between them. The CDR3: CASSGGAWNTEAFF. In nucleotides, the CDR3 is TGTGCCAGTAGCGGGGGGGCTTGGAACACTGAAGCTTTCTTT.

This clone was recorded a few times. This chain links TRBV19 with TRBJ1-1; the D gene is possibly TRBD1 (6 bases). V lost 5 bases and J lost 1, with 17 bases in between. The length of the CDR3 is 16 residues. The germline V gene encodes CDR1 LNHDA and CDR2 SQIVND (reference sequence). The CDR3 here is CASSPGPGDKNTEAFF. CDR3 DNA: TGTGCCAGTAGTCCCGGGCCAGGGGATAAGAACACTGAAGCTTTCTTT. The whole variable domain, filled in from reference TRBV19 and TRBJ1-1, reads DGGITQSPKYLFRKEGQNVTLSCEQNLNHDAMYWYRQDPGQGLRLIYYSQIVNDFQKGDIAEGYSVSREKKESFPLTVTSAQKNPTAFYLCASSPGPGDKNTEAFFGQGTRLTVV.

Written as DNA, the CDR3 is TGTGCCTGGAGTGCCGGGACAGGGTACCAGCCCCAGCATTTT. Amino acids: CAWSAGTGYQPQHF. The V gene is TRBV30, the J gene TRBJ1-5, with 9 bases aligning to TRBD1. V dropped 1 base and J dropped 7; count of bases not matched to a gene: 5. This CDR3 has 14 amino acids. CDR1 is GTSNPN, CDR2 SVGIG, per germline (reference sequence).

A few counts support this clone. The rearrangement uses TRBV6-5 and TRBJ2-4, with D perhaps matching TRBD1 or TRBD2 (5 bases each). In germline, CDR1 is MNHEY, CDR2 SVGAGI. V dropped 0 bases and J dropped 11 bases, with 14 bases sitting between them. The CDR3 extends over 14 amino acids. The CDR3 loop is CASSYSQGDGVQYF. CDR3 nucleotides: TGTGCCAGCAGTTACTCTCAAGGGGACGGCGTTCAGTACTTC.

The chain has TRBV10-2 and TRBJ2-1, with 7 bases that match TRBD2. With 2 bases clipped from V and 15 bases from J, the junction kept 7 bases outside the gene matches. The CDR3 runs to 12 residues. Germline lookup yields CDR1 WSHSY and CDR2 SAAADI. CDR3 bases: TGCGCCAGCAGTGAGGCGGGAGAGCAGGGGTTCTTC. Protein sequence: CASSEAGEQGFF.

The V and J genes are TRBV9 and TRBJ2-2, with unresolved D. Germline values: CDR1 SGDLS, CDR2 YYNGEE. Trimming cost V 4 bases and J 6 bases, with 19 bases left between them. The CDR3 sequence is 16 residues long. The CDR3 spells CASSPEATAIPGELFF. The CDR3 region has the DNA TGTGCCAGCAGCCCTGAAGCTACCGCTATCCCCGGGGAGCTGTTTTTT.

The V call is TRBV19, the J call TRBJ2-1; D is unclear. CDR1 is LNHDA, CDR2 SQIVND, per germline (reference sequence). V dropped 6 bases and J dropped 4 bases, with 13 bases sitting between them. This CDR3 region has 14 residues. The DNA for the CDR3 is TGTGCCAGTAGCGGGTCTAGTTTATACAATGAGCAGTTCTTC. This sequence encodes CASSGSSLYNEQFF.

This sequence joins TRBV20-1 and TRBJ1-1, with TRBD1 identical over 7 bases. The CDR3 sequence is 11 residues long. Trimming took 5 bases from V and 7 from J; bases not matched to a gene: 4. Germline V gives CDR1 DFQATT, CDR2 SNEGSKA (reference sequence). CDR3 nucleotide sequence: TGCAGTGCTCCTACAGGGGTTGAAGCTTTCTTT. It is translated as CSAPTGVEAFF.

The CDR3 DNA reads TGTGCCAGCAGTGAAACAGTAGAGACCCAGTACTTC. Translated: CASSETVETQYF. The chain links TRBV2 to TRBJ2-5; unclear D gene. This CDR3 spans 12 amino acids. Germline V gives CDR1 SNHLY, CDR2 FYNNEI. V was clipped by 2 bases and J by 4 bases, with 5 bases between them.

CDR3: CASRRLAGGTLLYEQYF. As DNA, the CDR3 is TGTGCCAGCAGAAGACTAGCGGGAGGTACCCTTCTATACGAGCAGTACTTC. The chain uses TRBV27 and TRBJ2-7, with 13 bases that match TRBD2. Germline values: CDR1 MNHEY, CDR2 SMNVEV (reference sequence). Unmatched junction bases numbered 12, after V lost 6 bases and J lost 4 bases. There are 17 residues in the CDR3.

The gene calls are TRBV12-5 and TRBJ1-5; tentative D call: TRBD1 (5 bases). Germline-derived CDR1 and CDR2 are LGHNT and FRNRAP. The CDR3 covers 15 residues. Trimming shortened V by 6 bases and J by 4 bases, and 16 bases separated the two germline ends. CDR3 DNA sequence: TGTGCTAGTGGCCTACCCGGGACTGGTAATCAGCCCCAGCATTTT. Translated: CASGLPGTGNQPQHF.

The V and J genes are TRBV4-1 and TRBJ2-1; TRBD1 matches at 9 bases. CDR1 MGHRA and CDR2 YSYEKL come from the germline V gene. The CDR3 spans 17 residues. Trimming took 1 base from V and 2 from J; bases not matched to a gene: 6. The CDR3 DNA follows: TGCGCCAGCAGCCAAGGTGCGGGACAGGGACCCTACAATGAGCAGTTCTTC. Residues: CASSQGAGQGPYNEQFF.

The V call is TRBV2, the J call TRBJ2-7; no clear D gene. V was trimmed by 1 base and J by 3 bases, leaving 7 bases between them. CDR3 length: 13 amino acids. Germline values: CDR1 SNHLY, CDR2 FYNNEI. The CDR3 spells CASSEGTFYEQYF. CDR3 nucleotide sequence: TGTGCCAGCAGTGAAGGCACCTTCTACGAGCAGTACTTC.

The chain employs TRBV30 and TRBJ1-5, with TRBD1 as a possible D gene (6 bases). The CDR3 contains 14 residues. Germline assignment: CDR1 GTSNPN and CDR2 SVGIG (reference sequence). V was trimmed by 2 bases and J by 0 bases, leaving 8 bases between them. CDR3 residues: CAWSQGFSNQPQHF. DNA of the CDR3: TGTGCCTGGAGTCAGGGGTTTAGCAATCAGCCCCAGCATTTT.

The genes are TRBV2 and TRBJ2-1; a weak D match, TRBD2 (5 bases). CDR3 size: 14 residues. Per germline, CDR1 SNHLY and CDR2 FYNNEI. V was clipped by 8 bases and J by 0 bases, with 11 bases between them. CDR3 sequence (DNA): TGTGCCAGCTCAGGTGGGAGCTCCTACAATGAGCAGTTCTTC. Translated: CASSGGSSYNEQFF.

This clone came up a few times. The chain has TRBV29-1 and TRBJ1-1; 7 bases fit TRBD1. J gave up 2 bases and V 8 bases, and 11 bases lay outside the gene matches. Germline CDR1 SQVTM, CDR2 ANQGSEA. There are 14 residues in the CDR3. The CDR3 here is CSIIRGGVNTEAFF. As DNA, the CDR3 is TGCAGCATCATCAGGGGGGGTGTAAACACTGAAGCTTTCTTT.

The V and J genes are TRBV5-1 and TRBJ2-3; 11 positions agree with TRBD2. CDR3 length equals 16 residues. Per the germline V gene, CDR1 is SGHRS and CDR2 is YFSETQ. With V trimmed by 4 bases and J by 1 base, 5 bases remained unmatched. CDR3 in DNA: TGCGCCAGCAGCGCGGGACTAGCGGACCGCACAGATACGCAGTATTTT. This gives the protein CASSAGLADRTDTQYF.

V gene TRBV6-5 combines with J gene TRBJ1-1, with 7 bases fitting TRBD1. The CDR3 runs 15 residues. Unmatched junction bases numbered 11, after V lost 9 bases and J lost 1 base. Germline lookup yields CDR1 MNHEY and CDR2 SVGAGI. The DNA of the CDR3 is TGTGCCAGTCGAATAGGGGGCGCGAGGAACACTGAAGCTTTCTTT. The encoded protein is CASRIGGARNTEAFF.

This clone was counted only a few times. The V gene is TRBV11-2, the J gene TRBJ2-1, with 8 nucleotides matching TRBD1. The CDR3 spans 15 residues. V trimming: 5 bases; J trimming: 6 bases; junction bases outside the gene matches: 9. Germline V CDR1 and CDR2: SGHAT, FQNNGV. This chain's CDR3 is CASSAPDRGRNEQFF. The CDR3 coding sequence is TGTGCCAGCAGCGCCCCCGACAGGGGACGCAATGAGCAGTTCTTC.

This clone has just a few counts. This chain links TRBV7-2 with TRBJ2-2, with 9 positions matching TRBD2. CDR1 SGHTA and CDR2 FQGNSA come from the germline V gene. V shed 4 bases and J 3 bases; nucleotides not matched to a gene: 3. The CDR3 contains 15 residues. CDR3 bases: TGTGCCAGCAGCTCCCTAGCGGGATACACCGGGGAGCTGTTTTTT. It specifies CASSSLAGYTGELFF.

This chain uses TRBV11-2 with TRBJ2-5; a possible D gene is TRBD2 (5 bases). The CDR3 is 14 amino acids. Germline V CDR1 and CDR2: SGHAT, FQNNGV. Trimming took off 5 bases at V and 1 base at J, with 11 bases between the two ends. CDR3 in amino acids: CASSRRLTQETQYF. CDR3 nucleotides: TGTGCCAGCAGCCGAAGACTAACCCAAGAGACCCAGTACTTC.

The rearrangement uses TRBV29-1 and TRBJ1-5, with D possibly TRBD1 on 6 matching bases. CDR1 and CDR2 (germline): SQVTM, ANQGSEA. The CDR3 sequence is 13 residues long. The V gene lost 6 bases and the J gene lost 5 bases, with 14 bases spanning the gap. The CDR3 DNA reads TGCAGCGTGGGGGGGGGCCGGGATCAGCCCCAGCATTTT. Translated, it gives CSVGGGRDQPQHF.

V usage is TRBV29-1 and J usage is TRBJ2-3, with 10 bases aligning to TRBD2. The trim removed 6 bases at V and 5 bases at J, leaving 20 bases unmatched. The CDR3 spans 18 residues. CDR1 is SQVTM, CDR2 ANQGSEA, per germline. The CDR3 DNA sequence: TGCAGCGTGGGTGGGTTTAGCGGGGGGTTTGCAGGCGGAGATACGCAGTATTTT. As protein: CSVGGFSGGFAGGDTQYF.

This chain connects TRBV28 to TRBJ2-1; no clear D gene. The CDR3 is made up of 18 amino acids. V was shortened by 3 bases and J by 2 bases, with 20 bases between the two germline ends. The V gene's germline CDR1 is MDHEN and CDR2 SYDVKM. The CDR3 sequence is CASSFLPVGLDAYNEQFF. CDR3 nucleotide sequence: TGTGCCAGCAGTTTCCTGCCAGTTGGGCTAGACGCCTACAATGAGCAGTTCTTC. The full variable domain, completed using reference TRBV28 and TRBJ2-1, is DVKVTQSSRYLVKRTGEKVFLECVQDMDHENMFWYRQDPGLGLRLIYFSYDVKMKEKGDIPEGYSVSREKKERFSLILESASTNQTSMYLCASSFLPVGLDAYNEQFFGPGTRLTVL.

The chain carries TRBV29-1 and TRBJ2-2; 9 bases agree with TRBD1. The length of the CDR3 is 16 residues. V dropped 1 base and J dropped 5; count of bases not matched to a gene: 8. Germline CDR1 is SQVTM and CDR2 is ANQGSEA. For the CDR3, the DNA is TGCAGCGTTGAAGGGGAGGTCGACAGGGGGACCGGGGAGCTGTTTTTT. Its protein product is CSVEGEVDRGTGELFF.